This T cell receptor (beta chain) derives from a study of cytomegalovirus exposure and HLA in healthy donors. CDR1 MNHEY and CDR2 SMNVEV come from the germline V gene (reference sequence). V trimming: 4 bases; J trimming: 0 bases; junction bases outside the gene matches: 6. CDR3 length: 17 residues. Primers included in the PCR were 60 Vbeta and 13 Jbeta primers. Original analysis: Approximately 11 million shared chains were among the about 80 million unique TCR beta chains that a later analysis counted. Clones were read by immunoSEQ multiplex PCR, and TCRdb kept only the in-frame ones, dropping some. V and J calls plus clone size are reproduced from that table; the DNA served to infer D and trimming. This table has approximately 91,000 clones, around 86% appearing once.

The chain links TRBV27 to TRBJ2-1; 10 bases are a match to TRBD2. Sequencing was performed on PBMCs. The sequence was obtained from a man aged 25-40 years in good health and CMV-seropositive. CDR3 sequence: CASSSRTSGTSYNEQFF. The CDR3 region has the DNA TGTGCCAGCAGTTCCCGGACTAGCGGTACCTCCTACAATGAGCAGTTCTTC.